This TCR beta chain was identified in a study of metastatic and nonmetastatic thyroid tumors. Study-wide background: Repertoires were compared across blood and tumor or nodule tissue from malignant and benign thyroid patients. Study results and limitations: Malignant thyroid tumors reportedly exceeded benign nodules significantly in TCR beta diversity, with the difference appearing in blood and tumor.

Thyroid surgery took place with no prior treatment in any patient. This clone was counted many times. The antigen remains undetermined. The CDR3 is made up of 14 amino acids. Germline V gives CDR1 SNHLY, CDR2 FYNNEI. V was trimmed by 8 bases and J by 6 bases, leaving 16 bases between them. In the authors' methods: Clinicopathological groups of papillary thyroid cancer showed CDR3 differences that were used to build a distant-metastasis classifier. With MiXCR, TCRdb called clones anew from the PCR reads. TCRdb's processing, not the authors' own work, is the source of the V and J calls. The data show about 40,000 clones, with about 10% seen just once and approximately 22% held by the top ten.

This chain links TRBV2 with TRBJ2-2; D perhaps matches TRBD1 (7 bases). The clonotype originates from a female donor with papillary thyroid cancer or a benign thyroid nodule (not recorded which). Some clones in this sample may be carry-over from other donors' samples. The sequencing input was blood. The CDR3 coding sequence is TGTGCCAGCGCAGGGGGAGGAAGGTCCGGGGAGCTGTTTTTT. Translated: CASAGGGRSGELFF.